One and the same sample provided the 18 T cell receptor beta chains below, sequenced in a study of T cell clones after liver transplantation. The repertoire was sequenced with immunoSEQ multiplex PCR; TCRdb's copy has only in-frame clones and lacks some. The data contain some 20,000 clones, approximately 88% of them singletons. The material was CD8+ T cells from blood, obtained before liver transplant. These receptors all stem from a human donor who received a liver transplant.

The chain uses TRBV4-3 and TRBJ2-1, with 7 bases matching TRBD2. Germline CDR1 reads LGHNA; CDR2 reads YSLEER. The V segment lost 6 bases and the J segment 3 bases; nucleotides outside the gene matches: 8. The CDR3 has 15 amino acids. The CDR3 nucleotides are TGCGCCAGCAGTTATAAGCGGGACGACTACAATGAGCAGTTCTTC. It is translated as CASSYKRDDYNEQFF.

The chain carries TRBV28 and TRBJ2-4; tentatively, D is TRBD1 (6 bases). This CDR3 is built from 16 residues. V dropped 2 bases and J dropped 0 bases, with 11 bases sitting between them. Germline loops: CDR1 MDHEN, CDR2 SYDVKM. The CDR3 spells CASSLPGTPAKNIQYF. In nucleotides, the CDR3 is TGTGCCAGCAGTTTACCCGGGACACCAGCCAAAAACATTCAGTACTTC.

The chain has TRBV5-4 and TRBJ2-7; D possibly corresponds to TRBD1 (6 bases). Trimming left V 4 bases short and J 6 bases short, with 20 bases between. CDR1 is SGHNT, CDR2 YYREEE, per germline (reference sequence). The CDR3 is made up of 15 amino acids. The chain's CDR3 is CASSTGPPGQPEQYF. The DNA of the CDR3 is TGTGCCAGCAGCACGGGGCCCCCGGGACAACCCGAGCAGTACTTC.

The gene calls are TRBV6-1 and TRBJ2-3; tentatively, D is TRBD1 (6 bases). Per germline, CDR1 MNHNS and CDR2 SASEGT. V was shortened by 6 bases and J by 3 bases, with 10 bases between the two germline ends. This CDR3 has 13 amino acids. This CDR3 is CASRGQTTDTQYF. The CDR3 DNA reads as TGTGCCAGCAGAGGACAGACGACAGATACGCAGTATTTT.

The V call is TRBV10-1, the J call TRBJ2-7; D gene uncertain. Germline V gene lookup returns CDR1 WNHNN and CDR2 SYGVQD (reference sequence). CDR3 size: 13 residues. Trimming cost V 4 bases and J 2 bases, with 9 bases left between them. For the CDR3, the DNA is TGCGCCAGCAGTGGGATCGACCCCTACGAGCAGTACTTC. Amino acids: CASSGIDPYEQYF.

The V gene is TRBV9, the J gene TRBJ2-3; weak D call: TRBD2 (5 bases). Germline V gene lookup returns CDR1 SGDLS and CDR2 YYNGEE. V lost 4 bases and J lost 4, with 19 bases in between. The length of the CDR3 is 16 residues. The chain's CDR3 is CASSHPDPGVADTQYF. Here the CDR3 DNA reads TGTGCCAGCAGCCACCCGGACCCCGGGGTGGCAGATACGCAGTATTTT.

The chain is built from TRBV4-3 and TRBJ2-7, with D perhaps matching TRBD1 (6 bases). The ends were cut back, 1 base at V and 4 bases at J, with 11 bases in the middle. The germline CDR1 and CDR2 sequences are LGHNA and YSLEER. The CDR3 totals 14 residues. The CDR3 sequence is CASSQVTGTYEQYF. The DNA for the CDR3 is TGCGCCAGCAGCCAAGTTACAGGGACGTACGAGCAGTACTTC.

This clone came up a few times. The chain is built from TRBV10-1 and TRBJ2-7, with D hard to call. CDR1 and CDR2 (germline): WNHNN, SYGVQD (reference sequence). V gave up 3 bases and J gave up 2 bases, with 14 bases separating them. The CDR3 contains 15 residues. The chain's CDR3 is CASSDRSYSTYEQYF. For the CDR3, the DNA is TGCGCCAGCAGTGATCGTAGCTATTCGACCTACGAGCAGTACTTC.

V gene TRBV28 combines with J gene TRBJ2-3; D is uncertain. V shed 2 bases and J shed 3 bases, with 9 bases lying between them. In germline, CDR1 is MDHEN, CDR2 SYDVKM. The CDR3 totals 14 residues. The CDR3 sequence is CASSLAGATDTQYF. The CDR3, as DNA: TGTGCCAGCAGTTTAGCAGGTGCTACAGATACGCAGTATTTT.

The chain couples TRBV7-9 to TRBJ2-1; 12 bases are a match to TRBD2. V was pared by 9 bases and J by 5 bases, with 14 bases of the junction left unmatched. The CDR3 has 17 residues. Germline V CDR1 and CDR2: SEHNR, FQNEAQ (reference sequence). CDR3 amino acids: CARSPRLAGDNHNEQFF. The CDR3 bases are TGTGCCAGAAGCCCCAGACTAGCGGGAGACAACCACAATGAGCAGTTCTTC.

The chain carries TRBV4-3 and TRBJ2-3, with TRBD2 identical over 8 bases. Germline V gene sequence: CDR1 LGHNA, CDR2 YSLEER. The CDR3 runs to 14 residues. J gave up 11 bases and V 4 bases, and 11 bases lay outside the gene matches. CDR3 DNA: TGCGCCAGCAGCCCAGGGGAAGCGGGAGTTGAGCAGTATTTT. It is translated as CASSPGEAGVEQYF.

The chain combines TRBV27 with TRBJ1-1; D is uncertain. V dropped 3 bases and J dropped 0 bases, with 14 bases sitting between them. CDR3 length: 16 residues. Germline V CDR1 and CDR2: MNHEY, SMNVEV (reference sequence). In DNA form, the CDR3 reads TGTGCCAGCAGTTTTTCCCCGGGCTTTATGAACACTGAAGCTTTCTTT. Encoded protein: CASSFSPGFMNTEAFF.

This chain links TRBV6-4 with TRBJ2-2; D is ambiguous. Germline lookup yields CDR1 MRHNA and CDR2 SNTAGT. The V gene lost 3 bases and the J gene lost 3 bases, with 2 bases spanning the gap. This CDR3 has 12 amino acids. CDR3 in amino acids: CASSEDTGELFF. DNA for the CDR3: TGTGCCAGCAGTGAGGACACCGGGGAGCTGTTTTTT.

The table lists this clone with a few counts. One end of the junction is discordant with germline, which a read error may explain. Other nucleotide sequences in the sample specify the same CDR3. The rearrangement joins TRBV13 to TRBJ2-5; 12 nucleotides match TRBD2. CDR3 size: 17 residues. The germline CDR1 and CDR2 sequences are PRHDT and FYEKMQ (reference sequence). As DNA, the CDR3 is TGTGCCAGCAGCCTAGGGGGGACTAGCGGGCCGCAAGAGACCCAGTACTTC. Encoded protein: CASSLGGTSGPQETQYF. The full variable domain, with the rest looked up from reference TRBV13 and TRBJ2-5, is AAGVIQSPRHLIKEKRETATLKCYPIPRHDTVYWYQQGPGQDPQFLISFYEKMQSDKGSIPDRFSAQQFSDYHSELNMSSLELGDSALYFCASSLGGTSGPQETQYFGPGTRLLVL.

The chain is built from TRBV18 and TRBJ2-1, with D perhaps TRBD2 (6 bases). The CDR3 loop spans 12 amino acids. CDR1 and CDR2 from the germline V gene are KGHSH and LQKENI. V dropped 6 bases and J dropped 9 bases, with 12 bases sitting between them. CDR3 nucleotide sequence: TGTGCCAGCTCCCCGGGGGTAATTGAGCAGTTCTTC. It translates to CASSPGVIEQFF.

This clone was seen just once. This chain uses TRBV28 with TRBJ1-4; TRBD1 might be the D (5 bases). Per germline, CDR1 MDHEN and CDR2 SYDVKM. The CDR3 has 19 amino acids. With 5 bases removed from V and 3 bases from J, the gap between germline ends came to 25 bases. CDR3 residues: CASSTAKGTSQGANEKLFF. The CDR3 DNA reads as TGTGCCAGCAGTACCGCCAAAGGGACCTCCCAGGGAGCTAATGAAAAACTGTTTTTT.

Only a few counts were recorded for this clone. The J gene is TRBJ1-1, the V gene TRBV5-6; 7 positions match TRBD1. The CDR3 totals 13 residues. Germline trimming cut 2 bases from V and 6 bases from J; bases unmatched to any gene: 4. Germline CDR1 reads SGHDT; CDR2 reads YYEEEE. The CDR3: CASSFPRGAEAFF. CDR3 DNA: TGTGCCAGCAGCTTCCCCAGGGGGGCTGAAGCTTTCTTT.

The J gene is TRBJ2-1, the V gene TRBV28, with 7 bases fitting TRBD2. J was trimmed by 6 bases and V by 3 bases; bases with no gene match: 5. From germline, CDR1 is MDHEN and CDR2 SYDVKM. This CDR3 comprises 14 residues. CDR3 bases: TGTGCCAGCAGTTTTTCGGGAGGAGGCAATGAGCAGTTCTTC. Its protein is CASSFSGGGNEQFF.